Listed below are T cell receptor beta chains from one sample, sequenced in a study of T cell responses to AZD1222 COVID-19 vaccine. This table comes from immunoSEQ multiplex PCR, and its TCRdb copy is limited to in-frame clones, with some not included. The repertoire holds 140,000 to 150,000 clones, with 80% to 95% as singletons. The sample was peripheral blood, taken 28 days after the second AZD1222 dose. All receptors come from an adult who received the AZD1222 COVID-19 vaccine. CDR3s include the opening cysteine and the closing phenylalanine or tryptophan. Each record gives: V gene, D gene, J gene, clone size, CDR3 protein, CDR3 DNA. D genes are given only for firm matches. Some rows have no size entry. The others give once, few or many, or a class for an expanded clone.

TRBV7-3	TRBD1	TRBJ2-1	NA	CASSTRQGAVINEQFF	TGTGCCAGCAGCACGAGACAGGGGGCGGTTATCAATGAGCAGTTCTTC
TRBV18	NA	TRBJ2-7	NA	CASSPPGAGRGYEQYF	TGTGCCAGCTCACCCCCCGGGGCAGGCCGTGGCTACGAGCAGTACTTC
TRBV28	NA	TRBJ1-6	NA	CASSLPGQMNSPLHF	TGTGCCAGCAGCCTTCCCGGACAGATGAATTCACCCCTCCACTTT
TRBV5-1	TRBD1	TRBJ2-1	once	CASRPRPTGGNEQFF	TGCGCCAGCAGGCCGCGCCCCACAGGGGGCAATGAGCAGTTCTTC
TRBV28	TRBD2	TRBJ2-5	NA	CASSLGRGGRGQETQYF	TGTGCCAGCAGTTTAGGTCGGGGGGGCCGGGGACAAGAGACCCAGTACTTC
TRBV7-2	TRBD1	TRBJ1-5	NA	CASSLRDRGTQPQHF	TGTGCCAGCAGCTTACGGGACAGAGGAACTCAGCCCCAGCATTTT
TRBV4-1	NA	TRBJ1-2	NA	CASSQDRTVPYGYTF	TGCGCCAGCAGCCAAGATAGGACAGTTCCCTATGGCTACACCTTC
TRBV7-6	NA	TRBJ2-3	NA	CASSLAGGTDTQYF	TGTGCCAGCAGCTTAGCGGGGGGCACAGATACGCAGTATTTT
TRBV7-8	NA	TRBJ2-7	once	CASSSEMGGSYEQYF	TGTGCCAGCAGCTCGGAAATGGGGGGATCCTACGAGCAGTACTTC
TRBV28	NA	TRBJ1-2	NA	CASSLAATGYTF	TGTGCCAGCAGTTTAGCAGCGACGGGCTACACCTTC
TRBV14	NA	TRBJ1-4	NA	CASSRRNEKLFF	TGTGCCAGCAGCCGGCGTAATGAAAAACTGTTTTTT
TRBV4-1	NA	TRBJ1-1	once	CASSRDEIITTGNTEAFF	TGCGCCAGCAGCCGAGACGAGATCATAACGACAGGTAACACTGAAGCTTTCTTT
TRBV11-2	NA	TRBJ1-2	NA	CASSSHSWGYGYTF	TGTGCCAGCAGCTCTCATTCCTGGGGCTATGGCTACACCTTC
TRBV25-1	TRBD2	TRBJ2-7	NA	CASSEQRDLWGGEQYF	TGTGCCAGCAGTGAACAACGTGACCTATGGGGGGGGGAGCAGTACTTC
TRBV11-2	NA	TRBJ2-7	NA	CASSLDLPYEQYF	TGTGCCAGCAGCTTAGATCTACCCTACGAGCAGTACTTC
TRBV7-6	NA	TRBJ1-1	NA	CASNMGHGDTEAFF	TGTGCCAGCAACATGGGACACGGGGACACTGAAGCTTTCTTT
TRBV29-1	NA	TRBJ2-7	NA	CSVLLEDASYEQYF	TGCAGCGTCCTCCTAGAGGATGCCTCCTACGAGCAGTACTTC
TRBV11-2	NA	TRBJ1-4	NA	CASSPRRSYEKLFF	TGTGCCAGCAGCCCCCGACGGTCCTATGAAAAACTGTTTTTT
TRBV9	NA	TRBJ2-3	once	CASSVVPGAADTQYF	TGTGCCAGCAGCGTAGTTCCGGGGGCGGCCGATACGCAGTATTTT
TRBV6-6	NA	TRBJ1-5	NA	CAIGGRGTSNQPQHF	TGTGCCATCGGGGGCAGAGGGACTAGCAATCAGCCCCAGCATTTT
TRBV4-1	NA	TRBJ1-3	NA	CASSQGTRSSGNTIYF	TGCGCCAGCAGCCAAGGGACGAGGAGCTCTGGAAACACCATATATTTT
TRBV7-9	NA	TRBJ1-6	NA	CASSPQRHYNSPLHF	TGTGCCAGCAGCCCCCAGCGTCATTATAATTCACCCCTCCACTTT
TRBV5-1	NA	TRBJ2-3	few	CASSFGIQPDTQYF	TGCGCCAGCAGCTTTGGAATTCAGCCGGATACGCAGTATTTT
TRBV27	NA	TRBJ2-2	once	CASSAPSGGGRELFF	TGTGCCAGCAGTGCCCCTAGCGGAGGGGGCCGGGAGCTGTTTTTT
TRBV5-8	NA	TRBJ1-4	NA	CASSPGQRATNEKLFF	TGTGCCAGCAGCCCAGGCCAACGCGCAACTAATGAAAAACTGTTTTTT
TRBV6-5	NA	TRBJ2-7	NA	CASDHSGAYEQYF	TGTGCCAGCGACCATAGCGGAGCCTACGAGCAGTACTTC
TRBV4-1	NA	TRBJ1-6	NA	CASSQARGVDNSPLHF	TGCGCCAGCAGCCAAGCCAGAGGCGTTGATAATTCACCCCTCCACTTT
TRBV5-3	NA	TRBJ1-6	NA	CARSFRQALPRNSPLHF	TGTGCCAGAAGCTTCCGGCAGGCCCTCCCCCGTAATTCACCCCTCCACTTT
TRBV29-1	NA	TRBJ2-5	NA	CSVLRATPFEETQYF	TGCAGCGTTTTGAGGGCTACACCCTTTGAAGAGACCCAGTACTTC
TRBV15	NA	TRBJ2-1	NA	CATSMGGTYNEQFF	TGTGCCACCAGCATGGGGGGTACCTACAATGAGCAGTTCTTC
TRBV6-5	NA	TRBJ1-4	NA	CASSWGRQNNEKLFF	TGTGCCAGCAGTTGGGGGAGGCAGAATAATGAAAAACTGTTTTTT
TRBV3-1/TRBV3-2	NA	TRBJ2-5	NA	CASSQRVQETQYF	TGTGCCAGCAGCCAAAGGGTACAAGAGACCCAGTACTTC
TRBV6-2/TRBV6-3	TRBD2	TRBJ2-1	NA	CASSYSSGTSGLYNEQFF	TGTGCCAGCAGTTACTCTTCCGGGACTAGCGGTCTCTACAATGAGCAGTTCTTC
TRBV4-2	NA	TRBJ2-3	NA	CASSQVFGDPTDTQYF	TGTGCCAGCAGCCAAGTTTTCGGGGACCCCACAGATACGCAGTATTTT
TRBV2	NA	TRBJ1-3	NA	CASGGFSGNTIYF	TGTGCCAGCGGAGGGTTTTCTGGAAACACCATATATTTT
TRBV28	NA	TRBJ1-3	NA	CASSLTAGNTIYF	TGTGCCAGCAGTTTAACGGCTGGAAACACCATATATTTT
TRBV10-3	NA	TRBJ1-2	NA	CAISDWGSKSGTNYGYTF	TGTGCCATCAGTGACTGGGGGTCTAAATCTGGGACTAACTATGGCTACACCTTC
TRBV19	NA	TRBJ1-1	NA	CASSIFPTGVRNTEAFF	TGTGCCAGTAGTATTTTCCCCACGGGGGTACGGAACACTGAAGCTTTCTTT
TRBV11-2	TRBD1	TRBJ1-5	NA	CASSLGNTGDNQPQHF	TGTGCCAGCAGCTTAGGTAATACAGGGGACAATCAGCCCCAGCATTTT
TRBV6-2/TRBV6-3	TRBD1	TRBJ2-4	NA	CASSKQGFDKNIQYF	TGTGCCAGCAGTAAACAGGGGTTTGACAAAAACATTCAGTACTTC
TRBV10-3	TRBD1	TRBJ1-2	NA	CAISGDREGYGYTF	TGTGCCATCAGTGGGGACAGGGAGGGCTATGGCTACACCTTC
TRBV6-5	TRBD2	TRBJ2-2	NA	CASSRTSGPGELFF	TGTGCCAGCAGTAGGACTAGCGGGCCCGGGGAGCTGTTTTTT
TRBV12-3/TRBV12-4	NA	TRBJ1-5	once	CASRRGAGQPQHF	TGTGCCAGCAGACGAGGGGCTGGTCAGCCCCAGCATTTT
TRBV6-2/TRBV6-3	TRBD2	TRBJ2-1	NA	CASSYWGEGEQFF	TGTGCCAGCAGTTACTGGGGGGAGGGCGAGCAGTTCTTC
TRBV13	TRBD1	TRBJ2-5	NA	CASSRQGLQETQYF	TGTGCCAGCAGCCGACAGGGTCTCCAAGAGACCCAGTACTTC
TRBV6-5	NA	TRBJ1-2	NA	CASFRGNRGDYGYTF	TGTGCCAGCTTCCGGGGGAATCGGGGAGACTATGGCTACACCTTC
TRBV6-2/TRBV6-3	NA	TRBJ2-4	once	CASSALAVDKNIQYF	TGTGCCAGCAGTGCCTTGGCCGTCGACAAAAACATTCAGTACTTC
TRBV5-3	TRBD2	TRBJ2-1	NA	CARSVTTSGEYNEQFF	TGTGCCAGAAGCGTGACGACTAGCGGGGAATACAATGAGCAGTTCTTC
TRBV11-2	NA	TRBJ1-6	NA	CASSFGWARYNSPLHF	TGTGCCAGCAGCTTTGGCTGGGCACGTTATAATTCACCCCTCCACTTT
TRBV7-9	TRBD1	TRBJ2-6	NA	CASSPTGAGANVLTF	TGTGCCAGCAGCCCGACAGGGGCTGGGGCCAACGTCCTGACTTTC
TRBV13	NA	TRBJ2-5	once	CASSLSDSQETQYF	TGTGCCAGCAGCTTAAGCGACAGTCAAGAGACCCAGTACTTC
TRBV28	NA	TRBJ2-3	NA	CASSGLGGLVTDTQYF	TGTGCCAGCAGTGGCCTGGGTGGACTGGTCACAGATACGCAGTATTTT
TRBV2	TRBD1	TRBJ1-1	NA	CASTSPGGFSNTEAFF	TGTGCCAGCACTAGCCCAGGGGGCTTCTCAAACACTGAAGCTTTCTTT
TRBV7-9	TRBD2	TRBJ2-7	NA	CASSVGTSGGYEQYF	TGTGCCAGCAGCGTCGGGACTAGCGGGGGTTACGAGCAGTACTTC
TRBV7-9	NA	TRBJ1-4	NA	CASSLTSNEKLFF	TGTGCCAGCAGCTTAACCAGTAATGAAAAACTGTTTTTT
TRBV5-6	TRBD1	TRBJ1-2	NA	CASSLWDRVGYTF	TGTGCCAGCAGCCTGTGGGACAGGGTGGGCTACACCTTC
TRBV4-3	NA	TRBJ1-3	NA	CASSQGRGDFIYF	TGCGCCAGCAGCCAAGGCCGCGGGGATTTCATATATTTT
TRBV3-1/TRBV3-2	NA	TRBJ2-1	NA	CASSPFRTGVANEQFF	TGTGCCAGCAGCCCCTTCAGAACGGGAGTAGCTAATGAGCAGTTCTTC
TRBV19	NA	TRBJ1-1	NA	CASKLTPSTEAFF	TGTGCCAGTAAGCTTACCCCGAGCACTGAAGCTTTCTTT